This T cell receptor (beta chain) was sequenced during a study of shared clonotypes between healthy human individuals. Study observations and caveats: Few donors restricted represented genetic and exposure-history diversity.

Naive CD8 cells were CD45RO-negative, positively selected for CCR7, excluding terminally differentiated effector memory CD45RA+ cells. Germline-derived CDR1 and CDR2 are MNHEY and SMNVEV (reference sequence). The CDR3 runs to 14 residues. Trimming stripped 3 bases from V and 4 bases from J, with 12 bases between. In the case of this clone: Its specificity is not known.

In the authors' workflow: Because ImmunoSEQ provided only junction sequences with no quality scores, the filtering differed. Profiling relied on immunoSEQ multiplex PCR, and the TCRdb table lists in-frame clones only, not all of them. That table gives V, J and clone size, and the DNA gave D and trimming. The sample holds fewer than 700,000 clones, roughly 95% seen once. The source is a woman aged 25-40 years in good health. V usage is TRBV27 and J usage is TRBJ1-2; D is uncertain. The sequenced sample was naive CD8+ T cells sorted from blood. Here the CDR3 DNA reads TGTGCCAGCAGTTTCGGCCAGCACAGCTATGGCTACACCTTC. Its translation is CASSFGQHSYGYTF.